This TCR beta chain was sequenced in a study of T cells after yellow fever vaccination. Germline trimming cut 5 bases from V and 5 bases from J; bases unmatched to any gene: 11. CDR1 and CDR2 from the germline V gene are MNHNY and SVGAGI (reference sequence). The CDR3 runs to 15 residues. In this sample, this clonotype turned up many times. Its antigen is as yet unknown. Whole-study findings and limits: Faster peaking, at day 5 versus 15, marked a secondary response that was weaker. The bulk population could contribute abundant contaminating clonotypes to FACS-sorted repertoires.

Conversion of TCR transcripts into cDNA relied on 5'RACE template switching, which added a universal primer site and UMIs. TCRdb called the 5' RACE reads again in MiXCR, with one record for every CDR3 protein. Of 300,000 to 400,000 distinct CDR3 sequences in the sample, roughly 9.4% are singletons; the top ten hold approximately 18%. The source of this sequence is a young man who received the YFV17D yellow fever vaccine. The rearrangement links TRBV6-6 to TRBJ2-5; 7 nucleotides match TRBD2. The sample was PBMCs, taken on the day of the first yellow fever vaccination. CDR3 protein: CASSPRLGEGETQYF. For the CDR3, the DNA is TGTGCCAGCAGTCCCCGTTTGGGGGAGGGGGAGACCCAGTACTTC.